Reported below is one T cell receptor beta chain. The CDR3 has 10 residues. V lost 6 bases, J lost 15 bases, and 12 bases lay in between. The data were taken from a study of blood T cell repertoires in COVID-19. As for the study in general: The samples span acute and convalescent COVID-19 from the United States, Italy and Spain. The analysed material was cDNA or gDNA that came from T cells, B-cell-depleted T cells, or PBMCs.

Original processing methods: The authors estimated nucleated cell counts from reference gene primer amplification. Data came from immunoSEQ multiplex PCR; TCRdb stores just in-frame clones and leaves some out. For V, J and clone size, that table is used; D and trimming come from the DNA. The table lists some 150,000 clones, 75% to 85% of them singletons. This sequence joins TRBV23-1 and TRBJ2-1, with D unclear. TRBV23-1 is an open reading frame, and its role is uncertain. The sequence was obtained from a man in his fifties or sixties with acute or convalescent COVID-19. The source material was peripheral blood. CDR3: CASRRAPAFF. The CDR3 coding sequence is TGCGCCAGCAGACGCGCCCCTGCGTTCTTC.